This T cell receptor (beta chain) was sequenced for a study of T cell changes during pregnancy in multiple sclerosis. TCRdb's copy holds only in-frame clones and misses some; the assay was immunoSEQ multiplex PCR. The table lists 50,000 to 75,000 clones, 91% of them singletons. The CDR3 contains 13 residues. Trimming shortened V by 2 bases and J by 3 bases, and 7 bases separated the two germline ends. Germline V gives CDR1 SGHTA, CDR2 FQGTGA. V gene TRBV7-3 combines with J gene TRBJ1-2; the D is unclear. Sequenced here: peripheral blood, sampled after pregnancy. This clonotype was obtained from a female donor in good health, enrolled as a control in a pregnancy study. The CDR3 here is CASSLGLHYGYTF. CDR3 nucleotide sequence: TGTGCCAGCAGCTTAGGGCTTCACTATGGCTACACCTTC. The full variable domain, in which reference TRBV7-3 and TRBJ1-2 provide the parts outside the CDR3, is GAGVSQTPSNKVTEKGKYVELRCDPISGHTALYWYRQSLGQGPEFLIYFQGTGAADDSGLPNDRFFAVRPEGSVSTLKIQRTERGDSAVYLCASSLGLHYGYTFGSGTRLTVV.